The 5 T cell receptor beta chains listed next were all sequenced from one sample in a study of blood T cells in healthy people across ages. Primed by a sample-barcoded 5' primer and a J-beta primer mix, a second PCR proceeded for roughly 6 to 12 cycles. One entry per CDR3 protein, called by TCRdb with MiXCR from the 5' RACE reads. This sample carries 1.5 million to 1.9 million distinct CDR3 sequences, roughly 43% of them seen once, and the ten largest clones take over 3.5%. The sample consisted of blood. These TCRs come from a woman between 18 and 30 years old in good health.

This chain connects TRBV27 to TRBJ2-7, with a tentative D call TRBD1 (7 bases). This CDR3 has 16 residues. V shed 5 bases and J shed 0 bases, with 17 bases lying between them. Germline loops: CDR1 MNHEY, CDR2 SMNVEV (reference sequence). This chain's CDR3 is CASSLQGGIYSYEQYF. CDR3 DNA sequence: TGTGCCAGCAGTCTCCAGGGGGGAATTTACTCCTACGAGCAGTACTTC.

This clonotype was picked up a small number of times. V and J are TRBV12-3 or TRBV12-4 and TRBJ2-5; D call uncertain. The ends were cut back, 6 bases at V and 4 bases at J, with 12 bases in the middle. This CDR3 is 13 amino acids long. The DNA of the CDR3 is TGTGCCAGCAGCGACCTCGGTGGAGAGACCCAGTACTTC. Its translation is CASSDLGGETQYF.

DNA for the CDR3: TGCAGCGTGGGAACGGGACATACTTATGGCTACACCTTC. It is translated as CSVGTGHTYGYTF. J is TRBJ1-2 and V is TRBV29-1; D perhaps matches TRBD1 (6 bases). V lost 6 bases, J lost 5 bases, and 16 bases lay in between. This CDR3 is built from 13 residues. The germline V gene encodes CDR1 SQVTM and CDR2 ANQGSEA.

The CDR3: CASTGLAGAYEQFF. CDR3 DNA: TGTGCCAGTACAGGACTAGCGGGAGCCTATGAGCAGTTCTTC. This rearrangement joins TRBV27 to TRBJ2-1; 13 nucleotides line up with TRBD2. V lost 9 bases to trimming and J lost 8 bases; unmatched junction nucleotides: 7. This CDR3 spans 14 amino acids. The germline CDR1 and CDR2 sequences are MNHEY and SMNVEV (reference sequence).

V and J are TRBV12-5 and TRBJ1-2; D remains ambiguous. Trimming took off 6 bases at V and 8 bases at J, with 16 bases between the two ends. This CDR3 is built from 13 residues. Germline V gene sequence: CDR1 LGHNT, CDR2 FRNRAP. This CDR3 reads CASGFSGFGGYTF. The CDR3 DNA follows: TGTGCTAGTGGATTCTCGGGCTTTGGAGGCTACACCTTC.